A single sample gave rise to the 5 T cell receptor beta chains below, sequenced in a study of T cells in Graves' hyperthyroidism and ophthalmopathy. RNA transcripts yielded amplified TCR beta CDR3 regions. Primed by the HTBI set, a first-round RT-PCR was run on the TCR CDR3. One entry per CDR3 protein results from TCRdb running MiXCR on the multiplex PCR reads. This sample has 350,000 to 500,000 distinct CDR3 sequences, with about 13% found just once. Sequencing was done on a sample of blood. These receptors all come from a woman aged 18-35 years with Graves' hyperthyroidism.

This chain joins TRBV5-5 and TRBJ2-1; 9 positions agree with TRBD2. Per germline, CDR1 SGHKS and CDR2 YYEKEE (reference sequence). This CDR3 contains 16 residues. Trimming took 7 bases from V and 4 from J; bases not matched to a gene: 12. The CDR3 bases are TGTGCCAGCTTCGGGAGAATGACTAGCGGTTACAATGAGCAGTTCTTC. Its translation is CASFGRMTSGYNEQFF.

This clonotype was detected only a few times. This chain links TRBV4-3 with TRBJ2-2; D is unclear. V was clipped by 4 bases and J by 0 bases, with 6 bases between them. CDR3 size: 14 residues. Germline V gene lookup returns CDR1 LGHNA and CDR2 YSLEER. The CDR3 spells CASSRQTNTGELFF. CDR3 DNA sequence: TGCGCCAGCAGCCGGCAGACGAACACCGGGGAGCTGTTTTTT.

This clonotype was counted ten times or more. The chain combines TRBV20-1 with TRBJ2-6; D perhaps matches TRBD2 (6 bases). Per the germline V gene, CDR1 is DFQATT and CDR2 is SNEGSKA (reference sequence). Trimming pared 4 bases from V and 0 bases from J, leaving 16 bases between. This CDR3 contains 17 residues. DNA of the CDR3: TGCAGTGCTACACCGTTTGCGGGACGCTCTGGGGCCAACGTCCTGACTTTC. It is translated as CSATPFAGRSGANVLTF.

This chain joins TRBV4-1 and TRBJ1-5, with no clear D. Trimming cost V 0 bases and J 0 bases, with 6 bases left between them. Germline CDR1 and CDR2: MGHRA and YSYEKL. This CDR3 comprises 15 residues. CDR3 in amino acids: CASSQDNYSNQPQHF. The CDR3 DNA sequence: TGCGCCAGCAGCCAAGACAATTATAGCAATCAGCCCCAGCATTTT.

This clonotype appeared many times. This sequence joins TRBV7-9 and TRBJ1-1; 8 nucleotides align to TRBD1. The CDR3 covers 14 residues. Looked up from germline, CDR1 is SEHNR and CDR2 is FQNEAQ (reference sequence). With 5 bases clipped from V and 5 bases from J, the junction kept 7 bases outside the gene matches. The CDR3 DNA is TGTGCCAGCAGCCCAGGGGGCGCGATAACTGAAGCTTTCTTT. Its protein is CASSPGGAITEAFF.